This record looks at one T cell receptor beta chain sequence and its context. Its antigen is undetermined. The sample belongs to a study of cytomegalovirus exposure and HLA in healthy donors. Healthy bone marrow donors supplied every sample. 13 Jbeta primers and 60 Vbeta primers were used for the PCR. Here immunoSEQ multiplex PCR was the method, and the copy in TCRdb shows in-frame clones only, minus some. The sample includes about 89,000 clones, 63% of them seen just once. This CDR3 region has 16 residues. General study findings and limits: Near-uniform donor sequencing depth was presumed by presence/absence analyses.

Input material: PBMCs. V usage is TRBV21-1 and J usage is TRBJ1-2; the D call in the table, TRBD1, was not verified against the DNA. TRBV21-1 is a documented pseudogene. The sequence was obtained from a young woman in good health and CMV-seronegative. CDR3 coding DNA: TGTGCCAGCAGCAAAGCTACAGGGGGCATGGGCTATGGCTACACCTTC. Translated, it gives CASSKATGGMGYGYTF.